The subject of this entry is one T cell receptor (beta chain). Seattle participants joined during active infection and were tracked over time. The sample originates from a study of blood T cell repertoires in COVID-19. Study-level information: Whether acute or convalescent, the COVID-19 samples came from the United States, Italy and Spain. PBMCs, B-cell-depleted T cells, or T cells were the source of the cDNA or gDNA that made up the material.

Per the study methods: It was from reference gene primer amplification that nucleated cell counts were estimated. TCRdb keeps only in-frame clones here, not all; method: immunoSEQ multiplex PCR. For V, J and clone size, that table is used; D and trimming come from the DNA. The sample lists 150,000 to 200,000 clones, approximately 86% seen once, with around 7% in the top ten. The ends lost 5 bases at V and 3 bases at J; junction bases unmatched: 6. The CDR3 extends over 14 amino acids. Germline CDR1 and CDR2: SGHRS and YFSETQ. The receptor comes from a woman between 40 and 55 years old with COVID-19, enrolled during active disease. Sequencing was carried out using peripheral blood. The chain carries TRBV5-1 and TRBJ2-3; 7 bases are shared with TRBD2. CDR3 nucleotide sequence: TGCGCCAGCAGGGTGGCGGGAGCAACAGATACGCAGTATTTT. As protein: CASRVAGATDTQYF.